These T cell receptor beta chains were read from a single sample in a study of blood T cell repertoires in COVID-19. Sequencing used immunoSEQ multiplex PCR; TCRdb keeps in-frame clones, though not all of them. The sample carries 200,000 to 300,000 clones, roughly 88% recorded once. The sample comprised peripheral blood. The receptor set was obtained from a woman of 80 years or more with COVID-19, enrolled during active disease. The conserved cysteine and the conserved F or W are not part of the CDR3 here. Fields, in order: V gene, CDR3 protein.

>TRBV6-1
ASSEQGAPGYGYT
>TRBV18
ASSPRTGENQPQH
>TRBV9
ASSPSRGWKGNSPLH
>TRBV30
ASRGDRGYGYT
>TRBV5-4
ASAPRGDNYNEQF
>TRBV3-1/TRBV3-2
ASSYQTSGGGETQY
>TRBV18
ASSPPNRESQPQH
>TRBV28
ASSRQGGLGQH
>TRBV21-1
ASKRGGSYNEQF
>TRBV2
ASIRSAEPLHEQY
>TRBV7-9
ASSSGDRGSSYGYT
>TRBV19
ASSIQGSGVTSSYNEQF
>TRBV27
ASSSRPGSTEAF
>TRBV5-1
ASSFRGAYEEKLF
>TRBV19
ASSIPLGQGMNTEAF
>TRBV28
ASSQGGQGNYGYT
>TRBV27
ASSLGGDSNQPQH
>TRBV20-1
SASQGANQPQH
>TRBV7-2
ASIPTGGFYGYT
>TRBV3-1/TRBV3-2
ASSQEFSRSPLH
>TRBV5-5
ASSLGAAETQY
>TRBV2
ASSPGQGRGNTIY